This passage covers 11 T cell receptor beta chains from one sample sequenced in a study of T cell responses to AZD1222 COVID-19 vaccine. Clones were sequenced by immunoSEQ multiplex PCR, and TCRdb holds only the in-frame ones, with some missing. In the table there are around 110,000 clones, roughly 87% of which are singletons. The starting material was peripheral blood, obtained on day 0 of AZD1222 vaccination. These receptors all come from an adult in good health.

The chain joins TRBV27 to TRBJ1-1; 7 bases fit TRBD1. With V trimmed by 3 bases and J by 11 bases, 9 bases remained unmatched. The CDR3 spans 13 residues. Germline V gives CDR1 MNHEY, CDR2 SMNVEV (reference sequence). The CDR3 reads CASSFGQVGEAFF. DNA of the CDR3: TGTGCCAGCAGTTTCGGACAGGTGGGGGAGGCTTTCTTT.

The chain employs TRBV7-2 and TRBJ2-1; TRBD2 matches at 9 bases. V shed 2 bases, J shed 8 bases, and the junction held 10 bases outside the gene matches. Germline CDR1 SGHTA, CDR2 FQGNSA. The CDR3 loop spans 16 amino acids. The CDR3 DNA is TGTGCCAGCAGCTTAAGGGCTGCGGGGGGGCGCGATGAGCAGTTCTTC. It specifies CASSLRAAGGRDEQFF.

This clone was seen just once. The chain is built from TRBV28 and TRBJ2-7; D gene unclear. There are 11 residues in the CDR3. V was shortened by 5 bases and J by 6 bases, with 8 bases between the two germline ends. CDR1 is MDHEN, CDR2 SYDVKM, per germline. The CDR3 DNA reads TGTGCCAGCAGTCTCCTTCTCGAGCAGTACTTC. Encoded protein: CASSLLLEQYF.

The chain couples TRBV6-5 to TRBJ1-1, with D tentatively TRBD1 (5 bases). CDR1 MNHEY and CDR2 SVGAGI come from the germline V gene. V was shortened by 0 bases and J by 9 bases, with 14 bases between the two germline ends. The CDR3 is made up of 14 amino acids. DNA of the CDR3: TGTGCCAGCAGTTACTCTGAGCGGGCGGGGCAAGCTTTCTTT. It translates to CASSYSERAGQAFF.

The genes are TRBV7-2 and TRBJ1-1; D is unclear. Germline-derived CDR1 and CDR2 are SGHTA and FQGNSA. The CDR3 spans 14 residues. Trimming cost V 1 base and J 5 bases, with 11 bases left between them. CDR3 sequence (DNA): TGTGCCAGCAGCTTAGTTCCACCCGTAACTGAAGCTTTCTTT. Translation gives CASSLVPPVTEAFF.

The genes are TRBV7-3 and TRBJ2-3; possibly TRBD1 for D (5 bases). Trimming removed 6 bases at V and 1 base at J, with 11 bases between. The CDR3 runs to 14 residues. Germline CDR1 reads SGHTA; CDR2 reads FQGTGA. The chain's CDR3 is CASRPTRGTDTQYF. CDR3 nucleotide sequence: TGTGCCAGCAGACCAACCAGGGGCACAGATACGCAGTATTTT.

The chain links TRBV18 to TRBJ2-1; no clear D. CDR3 length equals 11 residues. Trimming removed 3 bases at V and 10 bases at J, with 7 bases between. In germline, CDR1 is KGHSH, CDR2 LQKENI. The CDR3 region is CASSPESEQFF. The CDR3 nucleotides are TGTGCCAGCTCACCGGAGAGCGAGCAGTTCTTC.

The rearrangement joins TRBV28 to TRBJ1-2, with 10 bases that match TRBD1. V shed 5 bases and J 0 bases; nucleotides not matched to a gene: 9. CDR3 size: 17 residues. Germline CDR1 MDHEN, CDR2 SYDVKM. The CDR3 DNA sequence: TGTGCCAGCAGTCCGCTGGGACAGGGGCCGCCTAACTATGGCTACACCTTC. This encodes CASSPLGQGPPNYGYTF.

For this clone: The identical CDR3 is also encoded by other nucleotide sequences in the sample. V is TRBV7-6 and J is TRBJ2-5, with D perhaps given as TRBD1 or TRBD2 (6 bases each). This CDR3 is 15 amino acids long. V shed 5 bases and J shed 0 bases, with 13 bases lying between them. Looked up from germline, CDR1 is SGHVS and CDR2 is FNYEAQ. This chain's CDR3 is CASSRKGGYQETQYF. CDR3 bases: TGTGCCAGCAGCCGCAAAGGGGGGTACCAAGAGACCCAGTACTTC.

V is TRBV7-2 and J is TRBJ1-2, with D hard to call. CDR3 size: 12 residues. Germline V lookup: CDR1 SGHTA, CDR2 FQGNSA. The germline V and J ends were trimmed by 4 bases and 6 bases, with 9 bases remaining between them. CDR3 sequence reads: CASSSERDGYTF. The CDR3 coding sequence is TGTGCCAGCAGCTCGGAACGGGATGGCTACACCTTC. The complete variable domain, with remaining parts taken from reference TRBV7-2 and TRBJ1-2, reads GAGVSQSPSNKVTEKGKDVELRCDPISGHTALYWYRQSLGQGLEFLIYFQGNSAPDKSGLPSDRFSAERTGGSVSTLTIQRTQQEDSAVYLCASSSERDGYTFGSGTRLTVV.

The rearrangement joins TRBV19 to TRBJ1-2; 8 bases align to TRBD1. CDR3 length equals 14 residues. Germline values: CDR1 LNHDA, CDR2 SQIVND (reference sequence). J gave up 4 bases and V 4 bases, and 5 bases lay outside the gene matches. The CDR3 DNA is TGTGCCAGTAGTAGGGCAGGGGGCTCCTATGGCTACACCTTC. Amino acid sequence: CASSRAGGSYGYTF.